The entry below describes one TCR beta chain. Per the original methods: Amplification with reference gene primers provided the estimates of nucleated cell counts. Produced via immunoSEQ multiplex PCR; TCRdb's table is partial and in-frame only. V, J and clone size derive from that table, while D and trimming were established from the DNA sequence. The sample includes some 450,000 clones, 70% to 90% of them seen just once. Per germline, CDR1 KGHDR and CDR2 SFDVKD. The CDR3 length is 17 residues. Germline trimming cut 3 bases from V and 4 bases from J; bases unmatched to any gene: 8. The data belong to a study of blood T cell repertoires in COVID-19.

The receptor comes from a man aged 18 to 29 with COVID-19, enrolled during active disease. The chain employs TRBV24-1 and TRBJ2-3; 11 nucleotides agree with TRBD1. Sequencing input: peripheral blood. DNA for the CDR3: TGTGCCACCAGTGATCTACCGGACAGGGGGCAACCAGATACGCAGTATTTT. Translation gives CATSDLPDRGQPDTQYF.